Here is one T cell receptor (beta chain) with its context. Its antigen remains unidentified. The germline V gene provides CDR1 SQVTM and CDR2 ANQGSEA. Reading from cysteine to phenylalanine, the CDR3 counts 17 amino acids. There is no recorded DNA. HCMV serostatus was determined by detecting HCMV-specific IgG in serum with a commercial ELISA kit. Ficoll density gradient centrifugation was used to isolate peripheral blood mononuclear cells from blood. These data come from a study of T cells expressing NK-cell markers (dated by TCRdb to 2019 to 2021). Context from the whole study: Three sorted T-cell subsets (CD3+CD56+NKG2C+, CD3+CD56+NKG2C- and CD3+CD56-NKG2C+) from under ten donors had their TCR beta-chain repertoires profiled. Of the eight sequenced donors, seven were found to be HCMV-seropositive and one was found to be HCMV-seronegative. Randomly selected healthy volunteers, three men and five women, were used as the eight sequenced donors. Illumina HiSeq 2000/2500, MiSeq or NextSeq was used to sequence libraries as 2 x 150 bp reads. Results the study describes overall, beyond this receptor: Those dominant clonotypes were again the most abundant among CD3+CD56-NKG2C+ cells in four donors, at about 25-60.1%. Whether the expanded NKG2C-expressing T cell clones were specific for HCMV antigens remained unclear. For five or six donors, the dominant CD3+CD56+NKG2C+ clonotypes were among the top 10 CD8+ clonotypes and accounted for roughly 1.0-7.5% of CD8+ T cells.

Sequencing was performed on an Illumina HiSeq 2000. The TCR beta cDNA libraries were made using 5'RACE template switching, a step that added both a universal primer site and unique molecular identifiers. Priming for cDNA synthesis came from the TCR beta constant segment, and two successive PCR amplification steps followed. In the source study's methods: MIGEC was used to demultiplex reads and group reads by UMI, and MiTCR was used to assemble and quantify clonotypes. To exclude erroneous sequences, only TCR cDNA sequences supported by at least two reads were retained. Downstream repertoire analysis used the tcR package, and clonotypes were matched across fractions by CDR3 nucleotide sequence plus V segment. VDJmatch was used to annotate antigen specificity against VDJdb, with one amino acid substitution in CDR3 permitted. Through TCRdb reprocessing, the reads give one entry per CDR3 protein sequence; DNA is omitted. For this entry, the V and J calls and clone size follow TCRdb and not the study's own pipeline. This sample's listing comprises some 390,000 distinct CDR3 sequences. Of the sample, about 10% is held by the ten largest clones.

The sequence was obtained from a woman aged 45-65 years in good health. Donor details come from another sample of the same person, matched by shared clones. The chain uses TRBV29-1 and TRBJ2-1; the D gene TCRdb calls, TRBD2, cannot be checked with no DNA. Input material: blood T cells: a sorted CD56 or NKG2C T cell subset, CD4+ or CD8+ T cells, or bulk PBMC T cells (not recorded which). This receptor carries the CDR3 CSAFGRLGLAGRNEQFF.